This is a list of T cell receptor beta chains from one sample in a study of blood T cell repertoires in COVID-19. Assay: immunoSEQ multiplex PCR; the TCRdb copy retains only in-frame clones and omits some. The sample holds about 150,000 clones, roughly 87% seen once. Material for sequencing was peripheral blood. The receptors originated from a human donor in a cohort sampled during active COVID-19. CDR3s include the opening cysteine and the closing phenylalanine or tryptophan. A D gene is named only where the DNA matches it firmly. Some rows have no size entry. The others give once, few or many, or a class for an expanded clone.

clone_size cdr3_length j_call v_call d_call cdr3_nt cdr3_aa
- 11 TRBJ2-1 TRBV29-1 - TGCAGCTCAACTGAGTCGTATGAGCAGTTCTTC CSSTESYEQFF
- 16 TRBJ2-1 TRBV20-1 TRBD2 TGCAGTGCTAGTGCTATGACTAGCGGGAGGGTGAATGAGCAGTTCTTC CSASAMTSGRVNEQFF
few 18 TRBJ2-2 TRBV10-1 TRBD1 TGCGCCAGCAGTGAGTCTCCAAGACAGGGGGCGTACACCGGGGAGCTGTTTTTT CASSESPRQGAYTGELFF
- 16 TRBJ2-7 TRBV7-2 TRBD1 TGTGCCAGCAGCTTTCGCGGGACAGGTATGGTTTACGAGCAGTACTTC CASSFRGTGMVYEQYF
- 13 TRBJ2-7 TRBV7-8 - TGTGCCAGCAGCCCAACAGGGGAGGACGAGCAGTACTTC CASSPTGEDEQYF
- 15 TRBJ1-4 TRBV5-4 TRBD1 TGTGCCAGCAGCCCAAGACAGGGGGCTAATGAAAAACTGTTTTTT CASSPRQGANEKLFF
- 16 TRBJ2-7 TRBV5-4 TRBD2 TGTGCCAGCAGCGATGCGACTAGCCGGAGCTCCTACGAGCAGTACTTC CASSDATSRSSYEQYF
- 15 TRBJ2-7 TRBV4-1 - TGCGCCAGCAGCCAGATACAGGGGGGGAACTACGAGCAGTACTTC CASSQIQGGNYEQYF
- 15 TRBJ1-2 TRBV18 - TGTGCCAGCTCACCACTAAACAGGCCCCAGCATGGCTACACCTTC CASSPLNRPQHGYTF
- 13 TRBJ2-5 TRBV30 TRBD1 TGTGCCTGGAGTGGGGACAGCCAAGAGACCCAGTACTTC CAWSGDSQETQYF
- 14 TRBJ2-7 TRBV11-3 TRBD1 TGTGCCAGCAGCCCCGGGACAGGGAACTACGAGCAGTACTTC CASSPGTGNYEQYF
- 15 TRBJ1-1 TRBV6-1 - TGTGCCAGCAGTGAAGCGCCAGGGCCGAACACTGAAGCTTTCTTT CASSEAPGPNTEAFF
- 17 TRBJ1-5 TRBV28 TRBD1 TGTGCCAGCAGTCGGAGCTGGGGGGACAGAGACAATCAGCCCCAGCATTTT CASSRSWGDRDNQPQHF
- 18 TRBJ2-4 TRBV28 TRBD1 TGTGCCAGCAGTCCTACAGGGGGCCTCCCCATAGCCAAAAACATTCAGTACTTC CASSPTGGLPIAKNIQYF
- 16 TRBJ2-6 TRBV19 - TGTGCCAGTACCTCGCTTACAGGGTCTGGGGCCAACGTCCTGACTTTC CASTSLTGSGANVLTF
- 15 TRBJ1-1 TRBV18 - TGTGCCAGCTCACCAGGGCAGGGCGAAAACACTGAAGCTTTCTTT CASSPGQGENTEAFF
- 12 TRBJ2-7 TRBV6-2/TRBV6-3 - TGTGCCAGCAGTTCTAATAGCTACGAGCAGTACTTC CASSSNSYEQYF
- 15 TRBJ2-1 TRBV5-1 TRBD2 TGCGCCAGCAGCTTGGAACTAGCGGGCGGGGATGAGCAGTTCTTC CASSLELAGGDEQFF
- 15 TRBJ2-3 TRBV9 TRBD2 TGTGCCAGCAGCGTCTTTGGCGGGAGGGCAGATACGCAGTATTTT CASSVFGGRADTQYF
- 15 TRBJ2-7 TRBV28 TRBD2 TGTGCCAGCAGTTTAGGAGCGGGGGGGCCTCGGGAGCAGTACTTC CASSLGAGGPREQYF
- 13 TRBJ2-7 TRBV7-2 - TGTGCCAGCAGCTTGAACAGGGTGCGAGAGCAGTACTTC CASSLNRVREQYF
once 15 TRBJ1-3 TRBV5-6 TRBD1 TGTGCCAGCACCGGGACAGGGATGACTGGAAACACCATATATTTT CASTGTGMTGNTIYF
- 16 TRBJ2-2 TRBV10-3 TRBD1 TGTGCCATCAGTGAGCCTCCCACAGGGGGCACCGGGGAGCTGTTTTTT CAISEPPTGGTGELFF
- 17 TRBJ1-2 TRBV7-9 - TGTGCCAGCAGCTTAGAGAGGGATTCTGTTCCCAACCAGGGCTACACCTTC CASSLERDSVPNQGYTF
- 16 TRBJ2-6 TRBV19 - TGTGCCAGTAGTAAAACAGGAAGCTCTGGGGCCAACGTCCTGACTTTC CASSKTGSSGANVLTF
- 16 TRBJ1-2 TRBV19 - TGTGCCAGTAGTATCGTCGGGATGAAAATGAACTATGGCTACACCTTC CASSIVGMKMNYGYTF
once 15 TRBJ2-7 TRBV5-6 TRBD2 TGTGCCAGCAGCCAGACTAGCGGGAGGGCCCACGAGCAGTACTTC CASSQTSGRAHEQYF
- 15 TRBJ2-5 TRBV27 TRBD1 TGTGCCAGCAGTCCCTACAGGGGGCGCGAGGAGACCCAGTACTTC CASSPYRGREETQYF
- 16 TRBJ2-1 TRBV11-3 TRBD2 TGTGCCAGCAGCTTAGATGGGGCGGGAGGGCCTAATGAGCAGTTCTTC CASSLDGAGGPNEQFF
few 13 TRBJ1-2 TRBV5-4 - TGTGCCATCTCATCAGGGTCACAATATGGCTACACCTTC CAISSGSQYGYTF
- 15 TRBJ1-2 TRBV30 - TGTGCCTGGAAAGTTGTAACAGCTGATAACTATGGCTACACCTTC CAWKVVTADNYGYTF
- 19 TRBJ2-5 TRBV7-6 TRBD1 TGTGCCAGCAGCTTAGGGGCCCCGGGACAGGGGGCATATCAAGAGACCCAGTACTTC CASSLGAPGQGAYQETQYF
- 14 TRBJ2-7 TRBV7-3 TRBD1 TGTGCCAGCAGCTTAATCCAGGGGGACTACGAGCAGTACTTC CASSLIQGDYEQYF
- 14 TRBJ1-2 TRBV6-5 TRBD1 TGTGCCACCGGGACAGTCGGTTTTAACTATGGCTACACCTTC CATGTVGFNYGYTF
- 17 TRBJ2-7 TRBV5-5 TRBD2 TGTGCCAGCAGCCCCGGGACTAGCGGGGAATTTTCCTACGAGCAGTACTTC CASSPGTSGEFSYEQYF
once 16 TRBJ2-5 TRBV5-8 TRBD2 TGTGCCAGCAGCCTGGGACTAGCGGGAGGGCAAGAGACCCAGTACTTC CASSLGLAGGQETQYF
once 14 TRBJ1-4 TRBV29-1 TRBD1 TGCAGCGTTGAAGATCTTCGGACAGGGGGGGGACTGTTTTTT CSVEDLRTGGGLFF
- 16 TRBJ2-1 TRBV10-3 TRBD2 TGTGCCATCAGTCTAGCGGGGGGGAGCTCCTACAATGAGCAGTTCTTC CAISLAGGSSYNEQFF
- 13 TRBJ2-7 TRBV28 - TGTGCCAGCAGTTTTGGGGCAAGCTACGAGCAGTACTTC CASSFGASYEQYF
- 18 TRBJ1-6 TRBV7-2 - TGTGCCAGCAGCTTTATAATGGACAGACTGTCCTATAATTCACCCCTCCACTTT CASSFIMDRLSYNSPLHF
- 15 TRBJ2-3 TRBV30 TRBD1 TGTGCCTGCCGGACAGGGCCGGGGGGCACAGATACGCAGTATTTT CACRTGPGGTDTQYF
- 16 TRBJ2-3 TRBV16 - TGTGCCAGCAGCCCCCCACGGGTTCGGGGCACAGATACGCAGTATTTT CASSPPRVRGTDTQYF
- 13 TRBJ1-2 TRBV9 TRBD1 TGTGCCAGCTACTCAGGGGGTGGTTATGGCTACACCTTC CASYSGGGYGYTF
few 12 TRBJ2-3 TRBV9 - TGTGCCAGCAGCGTAGGAGGGGATACGCAGTATTTT CASSVGGDTQYF
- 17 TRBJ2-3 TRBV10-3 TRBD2 TGTGCCATCAGTTACGGGACTAGCGGGAGCGGCACAGATACGCAGTATTTT CAISYGTSGSGTDTQYF
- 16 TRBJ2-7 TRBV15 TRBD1 TGTGCCACCAGCCTTTCCCCGGGACAGGGGGCGTACGAGCAGTACTTC CATSLSPGQGAYEQYF
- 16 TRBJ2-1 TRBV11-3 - TGTGCCAGCAGCTTATTCCTCGGGGACTCCTACAATGAGCAGTTCTTC CASSLFLGDSYNEQFF
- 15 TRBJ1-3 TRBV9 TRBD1 TGTGCCAGCAGTGGAAAGACAGGGCCTGGAAACACCATATATTTT CASSGKTGPGNTIYF
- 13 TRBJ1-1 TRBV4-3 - TGCGCCAGCAGCCAAGATCTCGGGACTGAAGCTTTCTTT CASSQDLGTEAFF
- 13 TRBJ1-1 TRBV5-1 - TGCGCCAGCAGCCCAGGCCAGGGTACTGAAGCTTTCTTT CASSPGQGTEAFF
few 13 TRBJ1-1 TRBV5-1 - TGCGCCAGAAAAGGAGACTGCTGGGCTGAAGCTTTCTTT CARKGDCWAEAFF
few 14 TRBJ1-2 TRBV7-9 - TGTGCCAGCAGCTTAGAAACGGGGAACTATGGCTACACCTTC CASSLETGNYGYTF